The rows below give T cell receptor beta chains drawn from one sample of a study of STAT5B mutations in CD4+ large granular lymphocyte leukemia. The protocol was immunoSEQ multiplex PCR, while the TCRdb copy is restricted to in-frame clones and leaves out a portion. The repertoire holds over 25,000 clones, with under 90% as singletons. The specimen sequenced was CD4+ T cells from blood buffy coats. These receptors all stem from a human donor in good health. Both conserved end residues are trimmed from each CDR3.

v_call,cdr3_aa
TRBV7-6,ASSLGGGGIQTQY
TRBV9,ASSADRGYGYT
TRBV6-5,ASTVSGNSGNTIY
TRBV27,ASSLYQLGRISSYNSPLH
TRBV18,ASSPRDIGYGYT
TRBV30,AWSVGPGNSPLH
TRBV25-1,ASSPRKDKNTEAF
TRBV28,ASSLPRDRRHEKLF
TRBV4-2,ASSPGGNRETQY
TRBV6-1,ASSWTGHTDTQY
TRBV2,ASSFRPRETQY
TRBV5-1,ASSSGLAGDRVFYNEQF
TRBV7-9,ASSLEVGRTEAF
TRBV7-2,ASSLAGGSGEQF
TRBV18,ASSPPGKGSNQPQH
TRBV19,AVGYEQY
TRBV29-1,SVEDHRPTGPQETQY
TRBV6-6,ASSPGTGSSYEQY
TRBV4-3,ASSQDLSEKNYGYT
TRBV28,ATRRGLSSYNEQF
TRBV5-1,ASRSPGLAETQY
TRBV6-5,ASIHAGEQY
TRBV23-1,ASSQWIGQTDSQETQY
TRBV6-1,ASSARGPYEQY
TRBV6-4,ASGNWAGRNSPLH
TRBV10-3,AITGVGTDTQY
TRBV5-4,ASSGGGRKVTGELF
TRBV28,ASSLSMGPLFAAYEQY
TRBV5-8,ASSQGLVQRDEQF
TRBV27,ASSFNEQY
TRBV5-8,ASNWPTNGHQPQH
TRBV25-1,ASSEPGGVGYEQY
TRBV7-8,ASNTRGGRGNEQF
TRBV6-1,ASDGTGGYSPLH
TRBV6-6,ASSGDTQY
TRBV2,ASSVEGAGNQPQH
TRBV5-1,ASSLALISGELF
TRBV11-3,ASSPRGVSSPLH
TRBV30,AWNDRANVLT
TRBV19,ASSIAGVQETQY